The present entry profiles one T cell receptor beta chain with its context. The antigen is undetermined. In germline, CDR1 is SGHRS, CDR2 YFSETQ. V shed 0 bases and J shed 8 bases, with 23 bases lying between them. CDR3 size: 18 residues. The cDNA 3' end received a ligated oligonucleotide with a UMI. The first PCR ran 4 to 5 cycles with an equimolar RC1.1 and RC1.2 beta primer mix. TCRdb itself ran the UMI-ligation and nested PCR reads through MiXCR, one entry per CDR3 protein. The table includes more than 55,000 distinct CDR3 sequences, 9% to 15% detected once. The sample belongs to a study of quantifying T cell responses using KT2 cells. Study background: Reverse transcription used primers in the TCR alpha and beta constant regions. Under optimum conditions, T4 ligation efficiency was estimated at more than 8%.

Study-wide findings and caveats: KT2 sequence counts showed saturation when very many KT2 cells were spiked in.

This receptor was obtained from a human donor. The chain combines TRBV5-1 with TRBJ1-4; perhaps TRBD1 as D (5 bases). Sequencing was carried out using PBMCs spiked with cells of the T cell clone KT2. Here the CDR3 reads CASSLAPRASTRREKLFF. CDR3 nucleotide sequence: TGCGCCAGCAGCTTGGCCCCCAGGGCGAGCACTCGCCGGGAAAAACTGTTTTTT.